This passage covers 30 T cell receptor beta chains from one sample sequenced in a study of T cell clonality in common variable immunodeficiency. Findings and caveats of the study: Common variable immunodeficiency TCR beta sequences reportedly had fewer deletions and N-nucleotide insertions.

The protocol was immunoSEQ multiplex PCR, while the TCRdb copy is restricted to in-frame clones and leaves out a portion. The sample table sets out 15,000 to 17,000 clones. Antigen specificity for these receptors is unknown. Specimen: peripheral blood mononuclear cells. Every receptor here comes from a human donor with common variable immunodeficiency.

About this clone itself: The missing CDR3 end, 3 residues past where the read stops, is filled in from the germline J gene. The chain links TRBV27 to TRBJ2-5, with 10 bases that match TRBD2. CDR3 length: 15 amino acids. The germline gives CDR1 MNHEY, CDR2 SMNVEV (reference sequence). J was trimmed by 5 bases and V by 2 bases; bases with no gene match: 5. The CDR3 sequence: CASSLRLAGVETQYF. Partial CDR3 DNA: TGTGCCAGCAGTTTACGTCTAGCGGGAGTTGAGACC.

By frequency, this clone is medium-sized (0.01 to 0.1%). The read is 3 residues too short to cover the CDR3 end, so that end is filled in from the germline J gene. V usage is TRBV19 and J usage is TRBJ1-4, with 8 positions matching TRBD1. Trimming removed 8 bases from V and 7 bases from J; junction bases left unmatched: 18. The CDR3 sequence is 17 residues long. Germline-derived CDR1 and CDR2 are LNHDA and SQIVND (reference sequence). The covered CDR3 bases are TGTGCCAGTTGGACAGGGCTTCGGCAAGGGGGTCGTGAAAAA. Translation: CASWTGLRQGGREK. The CDR3 as a whole reads CASWTGLRQGGREKLFF. Full variable domain (outside the CDR3, taken from reference TRBV19 and TRBJ1-4): DGGITQSPKYLFRKEGQNVTLSCEQNLNHDAMYWYRQDPGQGLRLIYYSQIVNDFQKGDIAEGYSVSREKKESFPLTVTSAQKNPTAFYLCASWTGLRQGGREKLFFGSGTQLSVL.

As for this clone: The read ends 3 residues shy of where the CDR3 ends; the end is completed using the germline J gene. The rearrangement links TRBV2 to TRBJ1-6, with 7 bases lining up with TRBD1. The CDR3 totals 13 residues. Germline V gene data show CDR1 as SNHLY and CDR2 as FYNNEI. The ends lost 9 bases at V and 7 bases at J; junction bases unmatched: 6. CDR3 region: CARSEGANSPLHF. CDR3 DNA (partial): TGTGCCAGATCCGAGGGGGCCAATTCACCC.

Remarks on this clone: Read coverage stops 3 residues before the CDR3 terminus; the germline J gene supplies the remainder. The V gene is TRBV30, the J gene TRBJ1-4; 8 bases match TRBD1. Germline V CDR1 and CDR2: GTSNPN, SVGIG (reference sequence). This CDR3 is 16 amino acids long. J lost 0 bases, V lost 3 bases, and 6 bases had no gene match. The part of the CDR3 DNA that was read is TGTGCCTGGAGCCAGGACAGGGAAGCAACTAATGAAAAA. The encoded protein is CAWSQDREATNEK. The full CDR3 reads CAWSQDREATNEKLFF.

About this clone itself: The read ends 3 residues shy of where the CDR3 ends; the end is completed using the germline J gene. V usage is TRBV6-1 and J usage is TRBJ2-3; 9 bases align to TRBD2. The length of the CDR3 is 18 residues. V was pared by 0 bases and J by 3 bases, with 10 bases of the junction left unmatched. Germline CDR1 MNHNS, CDR2 SASEGT. The part of the CDR3 DNA that was read is TGTGCCAGCAGTGAAGCGCCGGGTAGCGGGAGAGGTACAGATACG. Amino acid sequence: CASSEAPGSGRGTDT. The full CDR3 sequence reads CASSEAPGSGRGTDTQYF.

On this clone: The read stops 3 residues short of the end of the CDR3; the missing end is completed from the germline J gene. The gene calls are TRBV20-1 and TRBJ1-5; possibly TRBD1 for D (6 bases). Trimming stripped 5 bases from V and 5 bases from J, with 19 bases between. This CDR3 spans 15 amino acids. The germline V gene has CDR1 DFQATT and CDR2 SNEGSKA (reference sequence). The CDR3 DNA, read in part, is TGCAGTGCTCTTGGACAGAGGGCTTTGCATCAGCCC. It translates to CSALGQRALHQP. The complete CDR3 sequence is CSALGQRALHQPQHF.

This clone is called medium-sized (0.01 to 0.1%) based on its frequency. Read sequence stops 3 residues before the CDR3 end, and the germline J gene provides the missing end. The chain links TRBV2 to TRBJ1-4, with no clear D. Germline CDR1 reads SNHLY; CDR2 reads FYNNEI. This CDR3 is 13 amino acids long. Trimming shortened V by 7 bases and J by 8 bases, and 14 bases separated the two germline ends. Incomplete CDR3 DNA: TGTGCCAGCAACTTTTCCCCACTCGAAAAA. Its translation: CASNFSPLEK. The entire CDR3 is CASNFSPLEKLFF.

As to this clone: The CDR3 end lies 3 residues beyond the end of the read and is filled in from the germline J gene. V is TRBV5-1 and J is TRBJ1-1, with 8 bases lining up with TRBD1. The V segment lost 4 bases and the J segment 5 bases; nucleotides outside the gene matches: 10. CDR3 length equals 15 residues. Looked up from germline, CDR1 is SGHRS and CDR2 is YFSETQ. CDR3 amino acids: CASSRQTGERTEAFF. The DNA read from the CDR3 is TGCGCCAGCAGCAGACAGACAGGGGAGAGGACTGAA.

The sequenced CDR3 bases are TGTGCCAGCAGTGAAATCAGGAACACCGGGGAG. This codes for CASSEIRNTGE. The complete CDR3 reads CASSEIRNTGELFF. V is TRBV6-4 and J is TRBJ2-2, with no clear D. Read data end 3 residues before the CDR3 end; the end is taken from the germline J gene. V was shortened by 3 bases and J by 1 base, with 6 bases between the two germline ends. The CDR3 spans 14 residues. Germline V gives CDR1 MRHNA, CDR2 SNTAGT.

On this clone itself: The read ends 3 residues shy of where the CDR3 ends; the end is completed using the germline J gene. The V and J genes are TRBV2 and TRBJ1-4; tentative D call: TRBD1 (5 bases). Germline V gene data show CDR1 as SNHLY and CDR2 as FYNNEI. V was clipped by 7 bases and J by 8 bases, with 11 bases between them. The CDR3 runs to 12 residues. The CDR3 loop is CASNHGGEKLFF. CDR3 DNA, as far as it was read: TGTGCCAGCAATCACGGGGGGGAAAAA. Based on the CDR3 plus reference TRBV2 and TRBJ1-4, the full variable domain is EPEVTQTPSHQVTQMGQEVILRCVPISNHLYFYWYRQILGQKVEFLVSFYNNEISEKSEIFDDQFSVERPDGSNFTLKIRSTKLEDSAMYFCASNHGGEKLFFGSGTQLSVL.

According to its frequency, this clone is medium-sized. The observed sequence ends 3 residues before the CDR3 terminus, with the missing tail filled in from the germline J gene. The chain carries TRBV19 and TRBJ1-1; maybe TRBD1 (5 bases). Germline CDR1 LNHDA, CDR2 SQIVND (reference sequence). Trimming removed 3 bases from V and 5 bases from J, with 13 bases in between. CDR3 size: 14 residues. The CDR3 region is CASSMLTDRTEAFF. CDR3 DNA, as far as it was read: TGTGCCAGTAGTATGTTGACAGATAGGACTGAA.

Comments on this clone: The DNA ends 3 residues before the CDR3 does, and the rest of the CDR3 is filled in from the germline J gene. The chain couples TRBV5-1 to TRBJ2-3, with D tentatively TRBD1 (5 bases). V lost 0 bases, J lost 1 base, and 9 bases lay in between. Germline CDR1 is SGHRS and CDR2 is YFSETQ. The CDR3 runs to 15 residues. Partial CDR3 DNA: TGCGCCAGCAGCTTGGGGGGCCTAGGCACAGATACG. It translates to CASSLGGLGTDT. The full CDR3 is CASSLGGLGTDTQYF.

A note on this clone: The read comes to an end 3 residues before the CDR3 does, leaving the germline J gene to fill in the end. This chain connects TRBV5-1 to TRBJ2-5; 11 positions agree with TRBD1. Trimming took 6 bases from V and 5 from J; bases not matched to a gene: 6. The CDR3 is made up of 14 amino acids. The germline V gene has CDR1 SGHRS and CDR2 YFSETQ. The sequenced part of the CDR3 DNA is TGCGCCAGCACCCGGGACAGGGGGGATGAGACC. Its protein is CASTRDRGDET. The CDR3 reads in full as CASTRDRGDETQYF. Complete variable domain (other parts from reference TRBV5-1 and TRBJ2-5): KAGVTQTPRYLIKTRGQQVTLSCSPISGHRSVSWYQQTPGQGLQFLFEYFSETQRNKGNFPGRFSGRQFSNSRSEMNVSTLELGDSALYLCASTRDRGDETQYFGPGTRLLVL.

On this clone: The read ends 3 residues before the CDR3 terminus; that terminus is restored from the germline J gene. The chain recombines TRBV20-1 with TRBJ2-1; 10 bases map to TRBD2. Germline-derived CDR1 and CDR2 are DFQATT and SNEGSKA (reference sequence). The V and J ends lost 5 bases and 6 bases, in that order; junction bases with no gene match: 10. The CDR3 is 15 residues long. This CDR3 reads CSAEGLAGVPNEQFF. CDR3 bases read: TGCAGTGCTGAGGGGCTAGCGGGAGTGCCCAATGAG.

In the case of this clone: The read stops 3 residues short of the end of the CDR3; the missing end is completed from the germline J gene. The V and J genes are TRBV20-1 and TRBJ2-4; a possible D gene is TRBD2 (7 bases). This CDR3 region has 15 residues. Per the germline V gene, CDR1 is DFQATT and CDR2 is SNEGSKA (reference sequence). V was trimmed by 5 bases and J by 0 bases, leaving 14 bases between them. CDR3 DNA, as far as it was read: TGCAGTGCTGGGGGGGGCGATCTAGCCAAAAACATT. Encoded protein: CSAGGGDLAKNI. The CDR3 in its entirety is CSAGGGDLAKNIQYF.

The sequenced CDR3 bases are TGTGCCTGGAGTGACAGCGGGGCCGCCTACAATGAG. Translated, it gives CAWSDSGAAYNE. The whole CDR3 is CAWSDSGAAYNEQFF. The chain joins TRBV30 to TRBJ2-1, with 7 bases identical to TRBD2. The CDR3 is cut off 3 residues early in the read; its end comes from the germline J gene. V shed 1 base and J 2 bases; nucleotides not matched to a gene: 5. The CDR3 has 15 amino acids. The germline gives CDR1 GTSNPN, CDR2 SVGIG (reference sequence).

Worth noting for this clone: With the read ending 3 residues before the CDR3 end, the germline J gene is used to fill in that end. The chain recombines TRBV5-4 with TRBJ2-3; 12 positions agree with TRBD2. The V segment lost 4 bases and the J segment 6 bases; nucleotides outside the gene matches: 9. The CDR3 extends over 16 amino acids. The germline gives CDR1 SGHNT, CDR2 YYREEE (reference sequence). The CDR3 is CASSTKTSGSWDTQYF. The covered CDR3 bases are TGTGCCAGCAGCACCAAGACTAGCGGGAGCTGGGATACG.

Remarks on this clone: The CDR3 end is not reached by the read, which stops 3 residues before it; the germline J gene fills it in. V is TRBV6-2 or TRBV6-3 and J is TRBJ1-6; tentatively, D is TRBD1 (5 bases). Trimming pared 5 bases from V and 3 bases from J, leaving 11 bases between. Germline assignment: CDR1 MNHEY and CDR2 SVGEGT. This CDR3 has 15 residues. CDR3 DNA, as far as it was read: TGTGCCAGCAGTCACGGACACGTCTATAATTCACCC. Translated: CASSHGHVYNSP. From start to end, the CDR3 is CASSHGHVYNSPLHF.

Details on this clone: The read ends 3 residues shy of where the CDR3 ends; the end is completed using the germline J gene. J is TRBJ2-7 and V is TRBV2; D gene unclear. CDR1 and CDR2 from the germline V gene are SNHLY and FYNNEI. The CDR3 has 10 amino acids. Trimming stripped 6 bases from V and 3 bases from J, with 3 bases between. The CDR3 spells CASSGYEQYF. The covered CDR3 bases are TGTGCCAGCAGCGGCTACGAG.

About this clone itself: The read stops 3 residues short of the end of the CDR3; the missing end is completed from the germline J gene. This chain links TRBV5-6 with TRBJ2-3; no firm D call. CDR1 is SGHDT, CDR2 YYEEEE, per germline. Trimming pared 2 bases from V and 2 bases from J, leaving 6 bases between. The CDR3 is 13 residues long. Incomplete CDR3 DNA: TGTGCCAGCAGCTTCGTGTCCACAGATACG. As protein: CASSFVSTDT. From start to end, the CDR3 is CASSFVSTDTQYF.

About this clone itself: The missing CDR3 end, 3 residues past where the read stops, is filled in from the germline J gene. The chain has TRBV20-1 and TRBJ2-7; 8 positions match TRBD2. The V and J ends lost 3 bases and 5 bases, in that order; junction bases with no gene match: 6. This CDR3 is built from 13 residues. In germline, CDR1 is DFQATT, CDR2 SNEGSKA (reference sequence). The chain's CDR3 is CSARREELHEQYF. The DNA read from the CDR3 is TGCAGTGCTAGGCGGGAGGAACTCCACGAG.

With respect to this clone: Read sequence stops 3 residues before the CDR3 end, and the germline J gene provides the missing end. This chain links TRBV6-1 with TRBJ2-1; D is ambiguous. The length of the CDR3 is 16 residues. V shed 1 base and J shed 0 bases, with 10 bases lying between them. Germline CDR1 and CDR2: MNHNS and SASEGT. CDR3: CASSEEGQSSYNEQFF. CDR3 DNA, as far as it was read: TGTGCCAGCAGTGAAGAGGGTCAGAGCTCCTACAATGAG.

Measured by frequency, this clone is medium-sized. The read terminates 3 residues ahead of where the CDR3 ends, so the germline J gene completes it. The chain recombines TRBV19 with TRBJ2-3, with 9 bases that match TRBD2. CDR1 and CDR2 from the germline V gene are LNHDA and SQIVND (reference sequence). The junction had 6 bases not matched to a gene; V was cut back by 3 bases and J by 8 bases. This CDR3 has 14 amino acids. CDR3 sequence reads: CASSIGGGAGTQYF. Partial CDR3 DNA: TGTGCCAGTAGTATCGGCGGGGGGGCGGGTACG.

For this clone: The observed sequence ends 3 residues before the CDR3 terminus, with the missing tail filled in from the germline J gene. The chain recombines TRBV6-2 or TRBV6-3 with TRBJ2-2; a weak D match, TRBD2 (6 bases). The V and J ends lost 7 bases and 5 bases respectively, with 17 bases between them. CDR1 MNHEY and CDR2 SVGEGT come from the germline V gene. The CDR3 length is 15 residues. The CDR3 DNA, read in part, is TGTGCCAGCATACGGGGGAGTACTGAAACCGGGGAG. Translation: CASIRGSTETGE. In full, the CDR3 reads CASIRGSTETGELFF.

Its frequency marks this clone as medium-sized. The read ends 3 residues before the CDR3 terminus; that terminus is restored from the germline J gene. This chain uses TRBV19 with TRBJ2-3; D gene ambiguous. CDR1 LNHDA and CDR2 SQIVND come from the germline V gene (reference sequence). Deletions cut 0 bases from V and 1 base from J, with 14 bases between. There are 17 residues in the CDR3. The CDR3 sequence: CASSIDPSAGGTDTQYF. CDR3 bases read: TGTGCCAGTAGTATAGATCCCTCAGCAGGTGGCACAGATACG.

As for this clone: The read ends 3 residues early relative to the CDR3; the germline J gene fills the gap. The chain carries TRBV30 and TRBJ2-2, with a possible D match to TRBD2 (6 bases). V lost 2 bases and J 5 bases, leaving 12 bases between the germline ends. The CDR3 extends over 14 amino acids. CDR1 GTSNPN and CDR2 SVGIG come from the germline V gene (reference sequence). The CDR3 region is CAWSRGEVTGELFF. Partial CDR3 DNA: TGTGCCTGGAGTCGAGGGGAGGTGACCGGGGAG. The full variable domain, in which reference TRBV30 and TRBJ2-2 provide the parts outside the CDR3, is SQTIHQWPATLVQPVGSPLSLECTVEGTSNPNLYWYRQAAGRGLQLLFYSVGIGQISSEVPQNLSASRPQDRQFILSSKKLLLSDSGFYLCAWSRGEVTGELFFGEGSRLTVL.

Comments on this clone: Read sequence stops 3 residues before the CDR3 end, and the germline J gene provides the missing end. The J gene is TRBJ2-5, the V gene TRBV9; 7 nucleotides match TRBD2. Trimming removed 0 bases from V and 5 bases from J; junction bases left unmatched: 1. CDR1 is SGDLS and CDR2 is YYNGEE in the germline V gene. The CDR3 has 13 amino acids. CDR3 sequence: CASSVGAGETQYF. Incomplete CDR3 DNA: TGTGCCAGCAGCGTAGGAGCGGGGGAGACC.

With regard to this clone: The read halts 3 residues ahead of the CDR3 end, with the missing end drawn from the germline J gene. This chain joins TRBV2 and TRBJ1-1, with a weak D call TRBD1 (6 bases). Germline V gene data show CDR1 as SNHLY and CDR2 as FYNNEI. This CDR3 region has 16 residues. The ends were cut back, 3 bases at V and 0 bases at J, with 14 bases in the middle. This chain's CDR3 is CASSDLTRGMNTEAFF. The covered CDR3 bases are TGTGCCAGCAGTGACCTCACAAGGGGGATGAACACTGAA.

To note about this clone: At one of its ends the junction is not consistent with the germline gene, which may arise from a read error. The CDR3 end falls 3 residues outside the read, so it is completed with the germline J gene. The V and J genes are TRBV20-1 and TRBJ2-3, with TRBD2 matching 10 bases. The CDR3 runs 20 residues. Germline V gene data show CDR1 as DFQATT and CDR2 as SNEGSKA (reference sequence). CDR3 DNA, as far as it was read: TGCAGTGCTAGAGCCCTTACCCTAGCGGGAGATGGTGTCGGCACAGATGCG. This encodes CSARALTLAGDGVGTDA. The complete CDR3 sequence is CSARALTLAGDGVGTDAQYF.

The part of the CDR3 DNA that was read is TGCGCCAGCAGAGGGACAGGGGTACCTAGCGGGTACAATGAG. It is translated as CASRGTGVPSGYNE. The complete CDR3 reads CASRGTGVPSGYNEQFF. V is TRBV5-1 and J is TRBJ2-1, with 10 nucleotides matching TRBD1. The read comes to an end 3 residues before the CDR3 does, leaving the germline J gene to fill in the end. This CDR3 has 17 residues. CDR1 and CDR2 (germline): SGHRS, YFSETQ. V was clipped by 5 bases and J by 4 bases; unmatched bases: 12.